Presented here are 14 T cell receptor beta chains from one specimen sequenced in a study of CD8 T cells in ankylosing spondylitis. TCRdb used MiXCR to reprocess the 5' RACE reads, holding one entry per CDR3 protein. The profile shows 250,000 or so distinct CDR3 sequences, roughly a tenth of them singletons. The sample consisted of blood, either unsorted or a sorted T cell fraction (not recorded which). These receptors were obtained from a male donor with ankylosing spondylitis or in good health (not recorded which).

This clonotype came up many times. The chain uses TRBV19 and TRBJ1-1; 7 positions agree with TRBD1. V dropped 6 bases and J dropped 10; count of bases not matched to a gene: 14. CDR1 is LNHDA, CDR2 SQIVND, per germline (reference sequence). This CDR3 spans 14 amino acids. The CDR3 spells CASSETGSLGLAFF. The DNA of the CDR3 is TGTGCCAGTAGCGAGACAGGGTCTCTGGGTCTAGCTTTCTTT. The whole variable domain, filled in from reference TRBV19 and TRBJ1-1, reads DGGITQSPKYLFRKEGQNVTLSCEQNLNHDAMYWYRQDPGQGLRLIYYSQIVNDFQKGDIAEGYSVSREKKESFPLTVTSAQKNPTAFYLCASSETGSLGLAFFGQGTRLTVV.

This clonotype was seen ten or more times. For the CDR3, the DNA is TGCGCCAGCAGCGCGGGACAGGGGGCCGGGGAGCTGTTTTTT. Amino acid sequence: CASSAGQGAGELFF. The chain joins TRBV5-1 to TRBJ2-2, with 11 bases that match TRBD1. This CDR3 contains 14 residues. V shed 4 bases, J shed 6 bases, and the junction held 2 bases outside the gene matches. CDR1 is SGHRS and CDR2 is YFSETQ in the germline V gene.

This clonotype was recorded at least ten times. The rearrangement joins TRBV5-1 to TRBJ2-1, with D maybe TRBD2 (5 bases). V was trimmed by 7 bases and J by 0 bases, leaving 17 bases between them. The CDR3 consists of 16 residues. Per the germline V gene, CDR1 is SGHRS and CDR2 is YFSETQ. CDR3 nucleotide sequence: TGCGCCAGCCGACGACTAACCTCGAGCTCCTACAATGAGCAGTTCTTC. Amino acids: CASRRLTSSSYNEQFF.

Note on this clonotype: With a much larger clone just one base away, this may be a read error. Lacking the conserved final phenylalanine or tryptophan, this CDR3 likely reflects a read error. The chain recombines TRBV6-1 with TRBJ2-3, with 9 nucleotides matching TRBD2. The germline V gene encodes CDR1 MNHNS and CDR2 SASEGT. CDR3 length equals 15 residues. V dropped 5 bases and J dropped 6; count of bases not matched to a gene: 9. CDR3 nucleotide sequence: TGTGCCAGCAGTCGTCCAGGGACTAGCCTCGATACGCAGTATCTT. Encoded protein: CASSRPGTSLDTQYL.

This clonotype was observed many times. V gene TRBV7-8 combines with J gene TRBJ2-3, with 10 bases aligning to TRBD1. This CDR3 spans 17 amino acids. Germline V lookup: CDR1 SGHVS, CDR2 FQNEAQ. J lost 0 bases, V lost 0 bases, and 3 bases had no gene match. The CDR3: CASSLARQGASTDTQYF. The DNA for the CDR3 is TGTGCCAGCAGCTTAGCCAGACAGGGGGCAAGCACAGATACGCAGTATTTT.

The CDR3 spells CASRLGQGQETQYF. In DNA, the CDR3 is TGTGCCAGCAGACTGGGACAGGGTCAAGAGACCCAGTACTTC. The genes are TRBV6-2 or TRBV6-3 and TRBJ2-5; 9 positions match TRBD1. The trim removed 6 bases at V and 2 bases at J, leaving 4 bases unmatched. The CDR3 runs to 14 residues. Germline lookup yields CDR1 MNHEY and CDR2 SVGEGT.

This clonotype showed up many times. J is TRBJ2-7 and V is TRBV4-1, with TRBD2 matching 7 bases. J was trimmed by 3 bases and V by 3 bases; bases with no gene match: 2. CDR3 length: 13 residues. Germline CDR1 and CDR2: MGHRA and YSYEKL. For the CDR3, the DNA is TGCGCCAGCAGCCATGGGGGGGGCTACGAGCAGTACTTC. Translating it yields CASSHGGGYEQYF.

This clonotype appeared many times. The chain combines TRBV10-3 with TRBJ1-5, with D perhaps TRBD1 (6 bases). The CDR3 contains 14 residues. V was trimmed by 6 bases and J by 7 bases, leaving 16 bases between them. CDR1 is ENHRY, CDR2 SYGVKD, per germline. The CDR3 protein is CAISADRSVQPQHF. In DNA, the CDR3 is TGTGCCATCAGCGCCGACAGGTCGGTACAGCCCCAGCATTTT.

This chain uses TRBV4-1 with TRBJ2-1; maybe TRBD2 (5 bases). This CDR3 spans 16 amino acids. From germline, CDR1 is MGHRA and CDR2 YSYEKL. The V gene lost 5 bases and the J gene lost 5 bases, with 19 bases spanning the gap. CDR3 bases: TGCGCCAGCAGCGCCTGGACTCAGCCGCCTGACAATGAGCAGTTCTTC. Its protein product is CASSAWTQPPDNEQFF.

This clonotype was seen ten or more times. This rearrangement joins TRBV10-3 to TRBJ2-5; unclear D gene. The CDR3 consists of 16 residues. Between the trimmed V and J ends, which lost 3 bases and 5 bases, there was a span of 19 bases. The germline V gene encodes CDR1 ENHRY and CDR2 SYGVKD. This chain's CDR3 is CAISDPTLNSLETQYF. CDR3 DNA: TGTGCCATCAGTGACCCTACACTAAATTCTCTGGAGACCCAGTACTTC.

This clonotype was counted ten times or more. The V call is TRBV12-5, the J call TRBJ1-2; 7 nucleotides agree with TRBD1. There are 18 residues in the CDR3. J was trimmed by 0 bases and V by 1 base; bases with no gene match: 11. Germline V lookup: CDR1 LGHNT, CDR2 FRNRAP. The CDR3 nucleotides are TGTGCTAGTGGTTTGGCGGACGAGGGACAGATCGCTAACTATGGCTACACCTTC. It codes for CASGLADEGQIANYGYTF.

This clonotype was counted ten times or more. This chain joins TRBV9 and TRBJ2-6; D tentatively fits TRBD1 or TRBD2 (5 bases each). Germline values: CDR1 SGDLS, CDR2 YYNGEE. The length of the CDR3 is 17 residues. Deletions cut 4 bases from V and 0 bases from J, with 14 bases between. The DNA for the CDR3 is TGTGCCAGCAGCCCCTATGGGACGGCCTCTGGGGCCAACGTCCTGACTTTC. Amino acids: CASSPYGTASGANVLTF.

This clonotype was counted at least ten times. The chain recombines TRBV20-1 with TRBJ2-3; 11 nucleotides line up with TRBD2. J lost 2 bases, V lost 3 bases, and 19 bases had no gene match. The CDR3 covers 20 residues. Germline CDR1 is DFQATT and CDR2 is SNEGSKA (reference sequence). Written as DNA, the CDR3 is TGCAGTGCTAGCGCTTACTCTAGCGGGAGGTACCAAGACCTCACAGATACGCAGTATTTT. This gives the protein CSASAYSSGRYQDLTDTQYF.

The V gene is TRBV5-1, the J gene TRBJ1-4; TRBD1 matches at 7 bases. The CDR3 totals 15 residues. Germline V gives CDR1 SGHRS, CDR2 YFSETQ. Trimming at V came to 4 bases and at J to 3 bases, leaving 6 bases not matched to a gene. For the CDR3, the DNA is TGCGCCAGCAGCCCACGGGGACAGTCTAATGAAAAACTGTTTTTT. Translation: CASSPRGQSNEKLFF.